What follows describes a single T cell receptor (beta chain). Its antigen is undetermined. The sample originates from a study of T cell responses to AZD1222 COVID-19 vaccine. Study background: It was second doses at about 4 or about 12 weeks that were pooled. Study findings and constraints: Close to half of all spike-specific TCRs reportedly target regions of the variants that are unmutated. At baseline, just five to seven AZD1222 recipients tested seropositive. Repertoires in all cases were sampled only once the peak T cell response had passed.

The method was immunoSEQ multiplex PCR; TCRdb's version includes in-frame clones alone and lacks a portion of them. The table has 150,000 to 200,000 clones, around 92% seen once. Germline V gene data show CDR1 as LNHDA and CDR2 as SQIVND (reference sequence). This CDR3 spans 17 amino acids. V lost 5 bases and J lost 6; bases outside the gene matches: 15. V gene TRBV19 combines with J gene TRBJ1-4; 7 bases line up with TRBD1. This sequence originates from an adult in good health. The source material was peripheral blood, sampled on day 0 of AZD1222 vaccination. Written as DNA, the CDR3 is TGTGCCAGTAGTCCGCTCACCTCGACAGGGCGGCATGAAAAACTGTTTTTT. This sequence encodes CASSPLTSTGRHEKLFF.